A single sample is the source of the 26 T cell receptor beta chains below, sequenced in a study of early T cells in non-severe SARS-CoV-2 infection. TCRdb redid the calling of the 5' RACE reads with MiXCR, one entry per CDR3 protein. This table holds approximately 50,000 distinct CDR3 sequences, more than 10% found once. The specimen was whole blood, collected at baseline. The receptors were gathered from an adult who was a healthcare worker with PCR-confirmed SARS-CoV-2 infection or an uninfected control (not recorded which).

The table lists this clonotype with many counts. The rearrangement joins TRBV7-8 to TRBJ1-1; 8 bases are a match to TRBD1. The CDR3 length is 14 residues. Germline assignment: CDR1 SGHVS and CDR2 FQNEAQ. V trimming: 5 bases; J trimming: 4 bases; junction bases outside the gene matches: 6. The CDR3 sequence is CASSARQGRTEAFF. DNA for the CDR3: TGTGCCAGCAGCGCGAGACAGGGGCGCACTGAAGCTTTCTTT. The full variable domain, with the rest looked up from reference TRBV7-8 and TRBJ1-1, is GAGVSQSPRYKVAKRGQDVALRCDPISGHVSLFWYQQALGQGPEFLTYFQNEAQLDKSGLPSDRFFAERPEGSVSTLKIQRTQQEDSAVYLCASSARQGRTEAFFGQGTRLTVV.

The genes are TRBV28 and TRBJ2-7, with 11 nucleotides matching TRBD2. The ends lost 1 base at V and 4 bases at J; junction bases unmatched: 6. Germline-derived CDR1 and CDR2 are MDHEN and SYDVKM. The CDR3 has 16 amino acids. CDR3 sequence reads: CASSLYATSGSYEQYF. CDR3 sequence (DNA): TGTGCCAGCAGTTTATACGCAACTAGCGGGAGTTACGAGCAGTACTTC.

This clonotype was observed at least ten times. The gene calls are TRBV2 and TRBJ2-3; 7 bases map to TRBD2. Germline-derived CDR1 and CDR2 are SNHLY and FYNNEI. The CDR3 totals 15 residues. V lost 6 bases and J lost 4; bases outside the gene matches: 10. Here the CDR3 DNA reads TGTGCCAGCAGCGAGACGGGAGGCCGGGCAGATACGCAGTATTTT. Its translation is CASSETGGRADTQYF.

This clonotype was seen a handful of times. This chain uses TRBV7-9 with TRBJ2-7; a weak D match, TRBD2 (6 bases). Trimming removed 5 bases at V and 5 bases at J, with 19 bases between. The CDR3 sequence is 15 residues long. Germline CDR1 SEHNR, CDR2 FQNEAQ (reference sequence). The CDR3, as DNA: TGTGCCAGCAGCCTCCGGGACTTAAACCCCCACGAGCAGTACTTC. Encoded protein: CASSLRDLNPHEQYF.

V and J are TRBV12-3 or TRBV12-4 and TRBJ2-2; the D is unclear. The CDR3 is 15 amino acids. Trimming removed 5 bases at V and 3 bases at J, with 13 bases between. Here the CDR3 reads CASSDTGSYTGELFF. The CDR3 region has the DNA TGTGCCAGCAGTGACACCGGGTCCTACACCGGGGAGCTGTTTTTT.

This clonotype occurred a few times. This chain joins TRBV20-1 and TRBJ2-1; TRBD2 aligns across 10 bases. V lost 5 bases and J lost 1; bases outside the gene matches: 5. This CDR3 spans 15 amino acids. Germline assignment: CDR1 DFQATT and CDR2 SNEGSKA (reference sequence). The CDR3 sequence: CSAGQLAGSYNEQFF. CDR3 DNA: TGCAGTGCTGGCCAACTAGCGGGATCCTACAATGAGCAGTTCTTC.

This clonotype occurred many times. The chain joins TRBV5-4 to TRBJ2-5; possible D gene TRBD1, 6 bases. The V gene's germline CDR1 is SGHNT and CDR2 YYREEE (reference sequence). Trimming shortened V by 4 bases and J by 1 base, and 11 bases separated the two germline ends. The CDR3 spans 14 residues. The CDR3 DNA reads as TGTGCCAGCAGCAGCCGACAGGTCCAAGAGACCCAGTACTTC. Residues: CASSSRQVQETQYF.

Only a few counts were recorded for this clonotype. The rearrangement uses TRBV4-2 and TRBJ2-3; D may be TRBD2 (5 bases). V gave up 0 bases and J gave up 0 bases, with 13 bases separating them. Germline CDR1 is LGHNA and CDR2 is YNFKEQ. This CDR3 contains 17 residues. CDR3 sequence (DNA): TGTGCCAGCAGCCAAGATGGACTTGTTCGGAGCACAGATACGCAGTATTTT. This translates into CASSQDGLVRSTDTQYF.

The V and J genes are TRBV9 and TRBJ2-5, with a weak D call TRBD1 (6 bases). Trimming pared 0 bases from V and 0 bases from J, leaving 18 bases between. The CDR3 length is 18 residues. CDR1 is SGDLS and CDR2 is YYNGEE in the germline V gene. CDR3 residues: CASSVGVLDSAYQETQYF. Written as DNA, the CDR3 is TGTGCCAGCAGCGTAGGTGTTTTGGACAGTGCGTACCAAGAGACCCAGTACTTC.

There are a few counts of this clonotype. The genes are TRBV5-1 and TRBJ2-1; a possible D gene is TRBD1 (6 bases). The CDR3 contains 11 residues. V was pared by 2 bases and J by 10 bases, with 7 bases between. From germline, CDR1 is SGHRS and CDR2 YFSETQ. CDR3 sequence reads: CASSFDREQFF. The CDR3 region has the DNA TGCGCCAGCAGCTTCGACAGGGAGCAGTTCTTC.

This chain links TRBV7-2 with TRBJ2-7, with 11 bases that match TRBD2. CDR1 is SGHTA and CDR2 is FQGNSA in the germline V gene. V shed 0 bases, J shed 6 bases, and the junction held 4 bases outside the gene matches. This CDR3 spans 15 amino acids. CDR3: CASSLATSGTLEQYF. The CDR3 region has the DNA TGTGCCAGCAGCTTAGCGACTAGCGGGACCCTCGAGCAGTACTTC.

The V gene is TRBV28, the J gene TRBJ2-3, with TRBD2 matching 14 bases. CDR1 MDHEN and CDR2 SYDVKM come from the germline V gene. The CDR3 loop spans 15 amino acids. The ends lost 6 bases at V and 6 bases at J; junction bases unmatched: 5. The DNA of the CDR3 is TGTGCCAGCAGCCCAGGGACTAGCGGGAGCGATACGCAGTATTTT. Translating gives CASSPGTSGSDTQYF.

The chain couples TRBV7-2 to TRBJ2-3, with D possibly matching TRBD2 (5 bases). Germline lookup yields CDR1 SGHTA and CDR2 FQGNSA. CDR3 size: 14 residues. V was shortened by 6 bases and J by 1 base, with 11 bases between the two germline ends. This CDR3 is CASRATGGTDTQYF. As DNA, the CDR3 is TGTGCCAGCAGGGCAACCGGGGGCACAGATACGCAGTATTTT. The complete variable domain, with remaining parts taken from reference TRBV7-2 and TRBJ2-3, reads GAGVSQSPSNKVTEKGKDVELRCDPISGHTALYWYRQSLGQGLEFLIYFQGNSAPDKSGLPSDRFSAERTGGSVSTLTIQRTQQEDSAVYLCASRATGGTDTQYFGPGTRLTVL.

This clonotype was counted between two and nine times. The V call is TRBV18, the J call TRBJ2-7; unclear D gene. From germline, CDR1 is KGHSH and CDR2 LQKENI. The CDR3 extends over 12 amino acids. Trimming left V 6 bases short and J 7 bases short, with 13 bases between. The CDR3 sequence is CASSPTPGEQYF. Here the CDR3 DNA reads TGTGCCAGCTCCCCCACCCCTGGGGAGCAGTACTTC.

This clonotype was seen ten or more times. This chain links TRBV11-2 with TRBJ2-7, with 7 nucleotides matching TRBD2. The CDR3 covers 15 residues. V lost 0 bases, J lost 0 bases, and 2 bases stayed unmatched. CDR1 is SGHAT, CDR2 FQNNGV, per germline. Here the CDR3 reads CASSLEGRGSYEQYF. In nucleotides, the CDR3 is TGTGCCAGCAGCTTAGAAGGGAGGGGCTCCTACGAGCAGTACTTC.

This clonotype was seen only a few times. The CDR3: CASSYDMGQPQHF. In DNA, the CDR3 is TGTGCCAGCAGTTACGATATGGGCCAGCCCCAGCATTTT. The gene calls are TRBV6-6 and TRBJ1-5; D gene unclear. With 2 bases removed from V and 7 bases from J, the gap between germline ends came to 9 bases. There are 13 residues in the CDR3. CDR1 is MNHNY, CDR2 SVGAGI, per germline (reference sequence).

This chain joins TRBV7-2 and TRBJ2-3, with 12 bases fitting TRBD2. In germline, CDR1 is SGHTA, CDR2 FQGNSA. V lost 0 bases, J lost 6 bases, and 7 bases stayed unmatched. The CDR3 is 17 residues long. The CDR3 sequence: CASSLAASGRALDTQYF. For the CDR3, the DNA is TGTGCCAGCAGCTTAGCGGCTAGCGGGAGGGCCTTGGATACGCAGTATTTT.

This clonotype was recorded a few times. V and J are TRBV27 and TRBJ2-1; TRBD1 matches at 9 bases. Trimming at V came to 8 bases and at J to 3 bases, leaving 5 bases not matched to a gene. CDR3 length: 14 residues. CDR1 is MNHEY, CDR2 SMNVEV, per germline (reference sequence). The CDR3 nucleotides read TGTGCCAGCGGGACAGGGCTCCTCTACAATGAGCAGTTCTTC. This gives the protein CASGTGLLYNEQFF.

The table lists this clonotype with a few counts. V usage is TRBV7-8 and J usage is TRBJ2-6; D ambiguous. Germline CDR1 and CDR2: SGHVS and FQNEAQ. This CDR3 contains 15 residues. Between the trimmed V and J ends, which lost 4 bases and 1 base, there was a span of 8 bases. This CDR3 reads CASSSHHSGANVLTF. DNA for the CDR3: TGTGCCAGCAGCTCCCACCATTCTGGGGCCAACGTCCTGACTTTC.

This clonotype was detected many times. The chain is built from TRBV7-9 and TRBJ1-2; 8 bases match TRBD1. CDR3 size: 15 residues. V dropped 5 bases and J dropped 2; count of bases not matched to a gene: 7. The germline gives CDR1 SEHNR, CDR2 FQNEAQ (reference sequence). The CDR3 loop is CASSGSGQANYGYTF. The DNA of the CDR3 is TGTGCCAGCAGCGGTTCGGGACAGGCCAACTATGGCTACACCTTC.

A few counts support this clonotype. This chain uses TRBV6-2 or TRBV6-3 with TRBJ1-5; no reliable D call. Per germline, CDR1 MNHEY and CDR2 SVGEGT. Trimming left V 3 bases short and J 3 bases short, with 6 bases between. The CDR3 is 13 amino acids. The CDR3 here is CASSYQDNQPQHF. The CDR3 DNA sequence: TGTGCCAGCAGTTATCAGGACAATCAGCCCCAGCATTTT.

This clonotype occurred many times. The chain has TRBV7-9 and TRBJ2-7, with 7 positions matching TRBD2. The trim removed 3 bases at V and 0 bases at J, leaving 5 bases unmatched. The CDR3 consists of 15 residues. Germline-derived CDR1 and CDR2 are SEHNR and FQNEAQ (reference sequence). This CDR3 is CASSLRRGSSYEQYF. CDR3 nucleotide sequence: TGTGCCAGCAGCTTGCGGCGGGGGAGCTCCTACGAGCAGTACTTC.

This clonotype was counted only a few times. The chain recombines TRBV11-2 with TRBJ2-7, with 7 nucleotides matching TRBD1. The CDR3 runs to 15 residues. Germline lookup yields CDR1 SGHAT and CDR2 FQNNGV. J was trimmed by 2 bases and V by 4 bases; bases with no gene match: 8. As DNA, the CDR3 is TGTGCCAGCAGCTACGATTTGGGACAGACCTACGAGCAGTACTTC. It translates to CASSYDLGQTYEQYF. Full variable domain (rest looked up from reference TRBV11-2 and TRBJ2-7): EAGVAQSPRYKIIEKRQSVAFWCNPISGHATLYWYQQILGQGPKLLIQFQNNGVVDDSQLPKDRFSAERLKGVDSTLKIQPAKLEDSAVYLCASSYDLGQTYEQYFGPGTRLTVT.

There are a few counts of this clonotype. The rearrangement links TRBV20-1 to TRBJ2-4; D gene unclear. Trimming left V 1 base short and J 0 bases short, with 7 bases between. CDR1 is DFQATT, CDR2 SNEGSKA, per germline (reference sequence). The CDR3 sequence is 14 residues long. The CDR3 DNA reads TGCAGTGCTAGAGCGCGACTAGCCAAAAACATTCAGTACTTC. It specifies CSARARLAKNIQYF.

There are many counts of this clonotype. In nucleotides, the CDR3 is TGTGCCAGCAGCATAAGGACAGGGAGTAGGAATGAGCAGTTCTTC. It yields the protein CASSIRTGSRNEQFF. The V call is TRBV7-3, the J call TRBJ2-1; 8 bases agree with TRBD1. The CDR3 is made up of 15 amino acids. Germline V lookup: CDR1 SGHTA, CDR2 FQGTGA. V lost 5 bases to trimming and J lost 7 bases; unmatched junction nucleotides: 10.

This clonotype was observed a few times. This chain joins TRBV21-1 and TRBJ1-1. TRBV21-1 represents a pseudogene. There are 14 residues in the CDR3. The CDR3 DNA is TGTGCCAGCAGGCCTCTCTCGAGGAACACTGAAGCTTTCTTT. Its translation is CASRPLSRNTEAFF.